This TCR beta chain was recorded in a study of early T cells in non-severe SARS-CoV-2 infection. Study overall: Sequencing of bulk RNA from unsorted whole blood was done, without chain pairing.

CDR1 SGHTA and CDR2 FQGNSA come from the germline V gene. V gave up 5 bases and J gave up 0 bases, with 7 bases separating them. CDR3 size: 13 residues. Ten or more counts support this clonotype. Unique molecular identifiers were added to individual cDNA molecules. One entry per CDR3 protein, called by TCRdb with MiXCR from the 5' RACE reads. The repertoire holds about 29,000 distinct CDR3 sequences, with 5% to 5.5% as singletons. This chain connects TRBV7-2 to TRBJ2-5; unclear D gene. This TCR was sampled from an adult who was a healthcare worker with PCR-confirmed SARS-CoV-2 infection or an uninfected control (not recorded which). The sequenced material came from whole blood. The CDR3 spells CASSIVYQETQYF. The DNA of the CDR3 is TGTGCCAGCAGCATAGTGTACCAAGAGACCCAGTACTTC.